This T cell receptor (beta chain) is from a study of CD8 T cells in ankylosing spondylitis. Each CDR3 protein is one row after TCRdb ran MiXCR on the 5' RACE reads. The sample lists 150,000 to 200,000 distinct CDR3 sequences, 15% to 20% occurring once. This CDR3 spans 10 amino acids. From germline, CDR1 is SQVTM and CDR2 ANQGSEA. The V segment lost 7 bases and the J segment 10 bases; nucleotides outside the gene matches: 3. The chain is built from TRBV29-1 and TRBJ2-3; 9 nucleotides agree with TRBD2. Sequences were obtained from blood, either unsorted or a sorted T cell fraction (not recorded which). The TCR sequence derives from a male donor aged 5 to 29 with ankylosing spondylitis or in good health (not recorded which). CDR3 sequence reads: CSGKREAQYF. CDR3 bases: TGCAGCGGAAAGCGGGAGGCGCAGTATTTT.